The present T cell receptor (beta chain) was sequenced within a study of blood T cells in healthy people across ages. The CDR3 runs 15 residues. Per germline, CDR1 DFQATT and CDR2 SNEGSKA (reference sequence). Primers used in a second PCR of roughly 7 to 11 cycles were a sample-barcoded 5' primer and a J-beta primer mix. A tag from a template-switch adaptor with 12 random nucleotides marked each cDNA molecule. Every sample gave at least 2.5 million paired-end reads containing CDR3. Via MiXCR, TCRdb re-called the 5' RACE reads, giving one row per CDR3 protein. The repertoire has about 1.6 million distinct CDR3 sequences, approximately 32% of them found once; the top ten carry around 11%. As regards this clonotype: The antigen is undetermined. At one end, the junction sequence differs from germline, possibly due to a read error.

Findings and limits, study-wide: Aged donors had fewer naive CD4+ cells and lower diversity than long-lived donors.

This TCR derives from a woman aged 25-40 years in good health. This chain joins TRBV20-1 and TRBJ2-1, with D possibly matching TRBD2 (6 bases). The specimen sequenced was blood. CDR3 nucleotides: TGCAATGCTAGAGAGGCCAGATCGGGGGTAAATGAGCAGTTCTTC. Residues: CNAREARSGVNEQFF.